Shown below are 18 T cell receptor beta chains from a single sample sequenced in a study of blood T cell repertoires in COVID-19. Profiled with immunoSEQ multiplex PCR; TCRdb holds only in-frame clones, not every one. This sample has roughly 380,000 clones, with approximately 89% found just once. Sequenced material: peripheral blood. The receptors derive from a woman aged 55 to 70 with COVID-19, enrolled during active disease.

The rearrangement uses TRBV19 and TRBJ2-1; maybe TRBD2 (6 bases). With 3 bases removed from V and 8 bases from J, the gap between germline ends came to 17 bases. In germline, CDR1 is LNHDA, CDR2 SQIVND (reference sequence). The CDR3 has 15 residues. The CDR3 nucleotides are TGTGCCAGTAGTATCTGGCAGGAGGGAATCGATGAGCAGTTCTTC. It yields the protein CASSIWQEGIDEQFF.

This rearrangement joins TRBV7-9 to TRBJ2-2; the match to TRBD1 covers 9 bases. CDR1 is SEHNR and CDR2 is FQNEAQ in the germline V gene (reference sequence). The CDR3 loop spans 15 amino acids. V trimming: 6 bases; J trimming: 4 bases; junction bases outside the gene matches: 6. The CDR3 spells CASSHTGGSTGELFF. DNA of the CDR3: TGTGCCAGCAGTCACACAGGGGGCAGCACCGGGGAGCTGTTTTTT.

V gene TRBV7-9 combines with J gene TRBJ2-2; 7 positions agree with TRBD1. Germline CDR1 SEHNR, CDR2 FQNEAQ (reference sequence). This CDR3 has 15 amino acids. Trimming cost V 6 bases and J 3 bases; bases outside gene matches: 7. The CDR3, as DNA: TGTGCCAGCAGTAAGGGGGCCATTGACACCGGGGAGCTGTTTTTT. Its translation is CASSKGAIDTGELFF.

The rearrangement uses TRBV2 and TRBJ1-6, with TRBD1 as a possible D gene (5 bases). The V gene lost 3 bases and the J gene lost 13 bases, with 16 bases spanning the gap. Germline CDR1 is SNHLY and CDR2 is FYNNEI. The CDR3 is 14 residues long. The DNA for the CDR3 is TGTGCCAGCAGTGAGGGAGGGACCGCAGGGCCCCTCCACTTT. It codes for CASSEGGTAGPLHF. Filled out from reference TRBV2 and TRBJ1-6, the complete variable domain reads EPEVTQTPSHQVTQMGQEVILRCVPISNHLYFYWYRQILGQKVEFLVSFYNNEISEKSEIFDDQFSVERPDGSNFTLKIRSTKLEDSAMYFCASSEGGTAGPLHFGNGTRLTVT.

The chain recombines TRBV5-1 with TRBJ1-2; D gene unclear. Germline CDR1 is SGHRS and CDR2 is YFSETQ. This CDR3 spans 14 amino acids. Trimming cost V 0 bases and J 8 bases, with 14 bases left between them. This chain's CDR3 is CASSLEAALGGYTF. In DNA form, the CDR3 reads TGCGCCAGCAGCTTGGAAGCGGCATTAGGCGGCTACACCTTC. Full variable domain (missing parts from reference TRBV5-1 and TRBJ1-2): KAGVTQTPRYLIKTRGQQVTLSCSPISGHRSVSWYQQTPGQGLQFLFEYFSETQRNKGNFPGRFSGRQFSNSRSEMNVSTLELGDSALYLCASSLEAALGGYTFGSGTRLTVV.

The chain combines TRBV9 with TRBJ1-2, with 7 positions matching TRBD1. Looked up from germline, CDR1 is SGDLS and CDR2 is YYNGEE. CDR3 size: 14 residues. V was clipped by 6 bases and J by 4 bases; unmatched bases: 9. CDR3 nucleotides: TGTGCCAGCACCACCGGGACAGTCGGCTATGGCTACACCTTC. This gives the protein CASTTGTVGYGYTF.

The chain recombines TRBV19 with TRBJ1-5, with D possibly matching TRBD1 (5 bases). CDR1 LNHDA and CDR2 SQIVND come from the germline V gene (reference sequence). This CDR3 has 15 residues. Trimming stripped 6 bases from V and 4 bases from J, with 16 bases between. CDR3 in DNA: TGTGCCAGTAGGCCCACCGGGGGAAGTAATCAGCCCCAGCATTTT. Encoded protein: CASRPTGGSNQPQHF.

The rearrangement uses TRBV18 and TRBJ2-7, with 9 bases aligning to TRBD1. The CDR3 is made up of 13 amino acids. Trimming removed 4 bases from V and 7 bases from J; junction bases left unmatched: 5. The germline gives CDR1 KGHSH, CDR2 LQKENI. The CDR3 reads CASSQGQGSEQYF. The CDR3 coding sequence is TGTGCCAGCTCACAGGGACAGGGAAGTGAGCAGTACTTC.

V is TRBV9 and J is TRBJ2-5; a weak D match, TRBD1 (6 bases). CDR1 and CDR2 (germline): SGDLS, YYNGEE. The CDR3 length is 14 residues. Trimming removed 3 bases at V and 5 bases at J, with 14 bases between. CDR3 sequence (DNA): TGTGCCAGCAGCGCCCGGACAGACGGGGAGACCCAGTACTTC. Amino acids: CASSARTDGETQYF.

V gene TRBV10-3 combines with J gene TRBJ2-7; the D gene is possibly TRBD2 (6 bases). This CDR3 is built from 16 residues. Trimming cost V 0 bases and J 1 base, with 13 bases left between them. Germline CDR1 ENHRY, CDR2 SYGVKD. Here the CDR3 reads CAISESRGAGSYEQYF. The CDR3 DNA is TGTGCCATCAGTGAGTCCCGGGGCGCGGGGTCCTACGAGCAGTACTTC.

J is TRBJ2-1 and V is TRBV5-4, with D possibly matching TRBD1 (6 bases). V was pared by 1 base and J by 6 bases, with 14 bases between. The CDR3 totals 15 residues. Per the germline V gene, CDR1 is SGHNT and CDR2 is YYREEE (reference sequence). CDR3 DNA sequence: TGTGCCAGCAGCTTGACAGGGAACTCGGGCAATGAGCAGTTCTTC. The encoded protein is CASSLTGNSGNEQFF. Supplemented by reference TRBV5-4 and TRBJ2-1, the full variable domain reads ETGVTQSPTHLIKTRGQQVTLRCSSQSGHNTVSWYQQALGQGPQFIFQYYREEENGRGNFPPRFSGLQFPNYSSELNVNALELDDSALYLCASSLTGNSGNEQFFGPGTRLTVL.

V and J are TRBV7-3 and TRBJ2-1; D is unresolved. Germline CDR1 is SGHTA and CDR2 is FQGTGA. The CDR3 length is 14 residues. The ends were cut back, 5 bases at V and 1 base at J, with 9 bases in the middle. As DNA, the CDR3 is TGTGCCAGCAGCCCTGGAGCATCCTACAATGAGCAGTTCTTC. It yields the protein CASSPGASYNEQFF.

The CDR3 region has the DNA TGCGCCAGCAGCCCTATCCCAGGGGGGAACACTGAAGCTTTCTTT. The encoded protein is CASSPIPGGNTEAFF. This chain links TRBV5-1 with TRBJ1-1; 7 bases are a match to TRBD1. Germline V gene data show CDR1 as SGHRS and CDR2 as YFSETQ. J lost 1 base, V lost 4 bases, and 7 bases had no gene match. The CDR3 is made up of 15 amino acids.

The chain recombines TRBV18 with TRBJ1-2, with 10 bases that match TRBD1. CDR1 and CDR2 from the germline V gene are KGHSH and LQKENI. The CDR3 is 15 residues long. Trimming took 3 bases from V and 4 from J; bases not matched to a gene: 5. CDR3 nucleotides: TGTGCCAGCTCACCTACCGGGACAGGGGTCTATGGCTACACCTTC. Translated: CASSPTGTGVYGYTF.

The chain recombines TRBV5-4 with TRBJ1-1; no reliable D call. Trimming removed 0 bases at V and 8 bases at J, with 20 bases between. This CDR3 has 16 residues. CDR1 SGHNT and CDR2 YYREEE come from the germline V gene (reference sequence). The CDR3 loop is CASSLELGVAGGEAFF. The CDR3 DNA sequence: TGTGCCAGCAGCTTGGAGTTGGGAGTGGCCGGTGGGGAAGCTTTCTTT.

The genes are TRBV5-1 and TRBJ1-5, with no clear D. V was trimmed by 3 bases and J by 0 bases, leaving 13 bases between them. Germline V gene sequence: CDR1 SGHRS, CDR2 YFSETQ. This CDR3 has 16 amino acids. CDR3 DNA sequence: TGCGCCAGCAGCTACCCCCGCGACTATAGCAATCAGCCCCAGCATTTT. As protein: CASSYPRDYSNQPQHF.

This clone was picked up a small number of times. V is TRBV30 and J is TRBJ1-6, with no clear D. This CDR3 is built from 14 residues. Germline V gene lookup returns CDR1 GTSNPN and CDR2 SVGIG (reference sequence). Trimming took off 0 bases at V and 4 bases at J, with 7 bases between the two ends. Here the CDR3 reads CAWSVVQYNSPLHF. CDR3 in DNA: TGTGCCTGGAGTGTAGTCCAGTATAATTCACCCCTCCACTTT.

This clone was detected only a few times. Additional DNA sequences in this sample encode the identical CDR3. The chain employs TRBV3-1 (or the pseudogene TRBV3-2) and TRBJ1-5; D ambiguous. Germline-derived CDR1 and CDR2 are LGHDT and YNNKEL (reference sequence). The CDR3 has 13 residues. V lost 1 base, J lost 7 bases, and 8 bases lay in between. The CDR3 sequence is CASSQGGGQPQHF. Written as DNA, the CDR3 is TGTGCCAGCAGCCAAGGAGGAGGGCAGCCCCAGCATTTT.